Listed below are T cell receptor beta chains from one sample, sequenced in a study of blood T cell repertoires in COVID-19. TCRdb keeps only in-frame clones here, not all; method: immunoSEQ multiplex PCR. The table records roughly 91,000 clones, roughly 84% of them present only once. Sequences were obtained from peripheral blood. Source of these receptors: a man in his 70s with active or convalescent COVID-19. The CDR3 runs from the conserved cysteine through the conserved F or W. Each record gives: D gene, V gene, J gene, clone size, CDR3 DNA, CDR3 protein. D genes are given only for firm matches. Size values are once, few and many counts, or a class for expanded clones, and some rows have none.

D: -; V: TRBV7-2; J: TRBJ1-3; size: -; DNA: TGTGCCAGCAGCTTATACAGTGCTGGAAACACCATATATTTT; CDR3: CASSLYSAGNTIYF
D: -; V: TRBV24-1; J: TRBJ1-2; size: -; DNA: TGTGCCACCAGTGGGGCAGGGGCTAACTATGGCTACACCTTC; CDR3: CATSGAGANYGYTF
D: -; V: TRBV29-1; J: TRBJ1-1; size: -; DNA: TGCAGCGTTGAAGATCCGGTCAACACTGAAGCTTTCTTT; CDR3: CSVEDPVNTEAFF
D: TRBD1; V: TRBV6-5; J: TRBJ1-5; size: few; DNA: TGTGCCAGCAGAACAGGGGCCAATAGCAATCAGCCCCAGCATTTT; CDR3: CASRTGANSNQPQHF
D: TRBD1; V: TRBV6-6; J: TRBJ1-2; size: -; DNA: TGTGCCAGCAATCCCCGACAGGGACAGAAGGGCTACACCTTC; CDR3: CASNPRQGQKGYTF
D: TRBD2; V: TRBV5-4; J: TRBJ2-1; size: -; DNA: TGTGCCAGCAGCACTAAATTTAGCGGGGGGATGTACAATGAGCAGTTCTTC; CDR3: CASSTKFSGGMYNEQFF
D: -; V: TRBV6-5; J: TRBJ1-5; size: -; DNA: TGTGCCAGCAGTTACGTTGGGCCGAATCAGCCCCAGCATTTT; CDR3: CASSYVGPNQPQHF
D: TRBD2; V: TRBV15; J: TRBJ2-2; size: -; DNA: TGTGCCACCAGCAGCCAACTAGCGGGGGGGTCCGGGGAGCTGTTTTTT; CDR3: CATSSQLAGGSGELFF
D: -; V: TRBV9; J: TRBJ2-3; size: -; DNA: TGTGCCAGCAGCGTCGCCGGAGCACCAGATACGCAGTATTTT; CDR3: CASSVAGAPDTQYF
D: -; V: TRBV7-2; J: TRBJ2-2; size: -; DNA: TGTGCCAGCACCAGACAGGTACTCACCGGGGAGCTGTTTTTT; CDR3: CASTRQVLTGELFF
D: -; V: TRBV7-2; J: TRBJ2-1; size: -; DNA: TGTGCCAGCAGACGGGAACTAGCAGGCTCCTACAATGAGCAGTTCTTC; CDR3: CASRRELAGSYNEQFF
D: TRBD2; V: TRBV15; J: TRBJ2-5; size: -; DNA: TGTGCCACCAGCAGAACAACAGCGGGGGCGCGAGGCGACCAGTACTTC; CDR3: CATSRTTAGARGDQYF
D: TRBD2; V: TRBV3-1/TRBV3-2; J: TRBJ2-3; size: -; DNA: TGTGCCAGCAGCCCCGGAGCGGGGGCCTCCACAGATACGCAGTATTTT; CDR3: CASSPGAGASTDTQYF
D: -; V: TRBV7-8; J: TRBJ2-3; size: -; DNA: TGTGCCAGCAGCTTAAAGCGCGTTCAGGGGGATACGCAGTATTTT; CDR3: CASSLKRVQGDTQYF
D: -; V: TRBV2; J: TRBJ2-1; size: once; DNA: TGTGCCAGCAGTGAAAGAACTCAGGGGCTTGAGCAGTTCTTC; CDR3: CASSERTQGLEQFF
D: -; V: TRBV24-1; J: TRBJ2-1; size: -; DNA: TGTGCCTTAGCCATTCAGAAAAACGGGTACAATGAGCAGTTCTTC; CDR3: CALAIQKNGYNEQFF
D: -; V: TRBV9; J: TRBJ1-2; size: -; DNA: TGTGCCAGCAGCGCATCAACAGGGCCGGTTGGCTATGGCTACACCTTC; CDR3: CASSASTGPVGYGYTF
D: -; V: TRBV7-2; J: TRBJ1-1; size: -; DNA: TGTGCCAGCAGCTCCCAGAGGGGGGGAGTCACTGAAGCTTTCTTT; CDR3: CASSSQRGGVTEAFF
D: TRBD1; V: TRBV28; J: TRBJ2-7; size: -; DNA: TGTGCCAGCAGTTTTGGGGGACAGGGCGCCCTAAGATACTTC; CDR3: CASSFGGQGALRYF
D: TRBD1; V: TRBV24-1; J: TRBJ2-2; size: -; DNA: TGTGCCCCCCCCCGACAGGGGGCTTCCGGGGAGCTGTTTTTT; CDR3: CAPPRQGASGELFF
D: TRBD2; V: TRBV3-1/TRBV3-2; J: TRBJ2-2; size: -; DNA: TGTGCCAGCAGCCGCGGGGGGACGGGCACCGGGGAGCTGTTTTTT; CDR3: CASSRGGTGTGELFF
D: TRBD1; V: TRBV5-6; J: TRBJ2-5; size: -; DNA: TGTGCCAGCAGCCCGCCGGGACAGGCTACGTACCAAGAGACCCAGTACTTC; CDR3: CASSPPGQATYQETQYF
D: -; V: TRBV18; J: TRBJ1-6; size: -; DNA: TGTGCCAGCTCACCGGAGGCAGGACATTCACCCCTCCACTTT; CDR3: CASSPEAGHSPLHF
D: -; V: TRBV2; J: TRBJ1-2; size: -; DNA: TGTGCCAGCAGGGCGGAACTGGGTGGCTACACCTTC; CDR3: CASRAELGGYTF
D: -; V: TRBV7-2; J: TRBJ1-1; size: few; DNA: TGTGCCAGCAGCTTAATGGGACCAGGGACACCCAACACTGAAGCTTTCTTT; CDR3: CASSLMGPGTPNTEAFF
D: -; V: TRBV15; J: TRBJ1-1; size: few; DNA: TGTGCCACCAGCCCGACCGGGACACGTATGTACACTGAAGCTTTCTTT; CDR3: CATSPTGTRMYTEAFF
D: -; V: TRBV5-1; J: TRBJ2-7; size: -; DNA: TGCGCCAGCAGCTTTGGAGGGGATGTCTACGAGCAGTACTTC; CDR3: CASSFGGDVYEQYF
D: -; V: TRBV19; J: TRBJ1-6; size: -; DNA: TGTGCCAGTAGTATACAGGGTATTGGTTCACCCCTCCACTTT; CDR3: CASSIQGIGSPLHF
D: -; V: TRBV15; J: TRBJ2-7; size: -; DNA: TGTGCCACCAGCGGCGACAGGCCCTACGAGCAGTACTTC; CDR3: CATSGDRPYEQYF
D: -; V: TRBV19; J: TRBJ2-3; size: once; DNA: TGTGCCAGTAGTATAGGACAAACCCCTAGCACAGATACGCAGTATTTT; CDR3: CASSIGQTPSTDTQYF
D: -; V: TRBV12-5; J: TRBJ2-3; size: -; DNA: TGTGCTAGTGGTCCCAGTGGCACAGATACGCAGTATTTT; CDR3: CASGPSGTDTQYF
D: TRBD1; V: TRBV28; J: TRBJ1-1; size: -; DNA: TGTGCCAGCAGTCCCTCGGGACAGGGACCCACTGAAGCTTTCTTT; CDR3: CASSPSGQGPTEAFF
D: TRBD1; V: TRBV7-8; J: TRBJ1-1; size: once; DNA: TGTGCCAGCAGCTTATTTGGCAGGGGGACTGAAGCTTTCTTT; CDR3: CASSLFGRGTEAFF
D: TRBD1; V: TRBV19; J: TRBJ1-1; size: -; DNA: TGTGCCAGTAGATCCCCCCGAGGACAGGGTTACATGAACACTGAAGCTTTCTTT; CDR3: CASRSPRGQGYMNTEAFF
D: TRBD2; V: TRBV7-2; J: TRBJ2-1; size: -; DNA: TGTGCCAGCAGCCCGCGGGGGGTCCCAACAATAAATGAGCAGTTCTTC; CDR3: CASSPRGVPTINEQFF
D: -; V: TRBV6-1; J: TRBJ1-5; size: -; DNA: TGTGCCAGCAGTGATGAGAGACAGAGCCGCAATCAGCCCCAGCATTTT; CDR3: CASSDERQSRNQPQHF
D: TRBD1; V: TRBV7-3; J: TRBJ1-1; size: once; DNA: TGTGCCAGCAGCTCATCGACAGGGGGCAGGGCTTTCTTT; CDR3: CASSSSTGGRAFF
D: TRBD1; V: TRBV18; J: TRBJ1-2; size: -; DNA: TGTGCCAGCTCACAAGGGACAGGGGATGGCTACACCTTC; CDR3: CASSQGTGDGYTF
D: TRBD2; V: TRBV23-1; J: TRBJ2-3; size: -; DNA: TGCGCCAGCAGTCAGGCACTAGCGGGGAAGGGCACAGATACGCAGTATTTT; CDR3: CASSQALAGKGTDTQYF
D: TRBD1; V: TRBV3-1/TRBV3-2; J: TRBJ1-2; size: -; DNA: TGTGCCAGCAGCCAAGATTGGACAGGGGAGCGTGGCTACACCTTC; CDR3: CASSQDWTGERGYTF
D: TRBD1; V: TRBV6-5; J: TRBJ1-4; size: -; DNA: TGTGCCAGCAGCTCGGGACAGGTTAATGAAAAACTGTTTTTT; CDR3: CASSSGQVNEKLFF